The T cell receptor beta chain under discussion was sequenced for a study of PD-L1 blockade in urothelial cancer. Study-wide points: At 3 weeks on treatment, tumor-associated clones expanded more with durable benefit.

The repertoire was sequenced with immunoSEQ multiplex PCR; TCRdb's copy has only in-frame clones and lacks some. In the table there are about 52,000 clones, 84% of which are singletons. A remark on this clone: No antigen is known for it.

Urothelial carcinoma, locally advanced or metastatic, affected the patients. The trim removed 4 bases at V and 7 bases at J, leaving 10 bases unmatched. The CDR3 extends over 15 amino acids. Germline assignment: CDR1 SGHAT and CDR2 FQNNGV. The sequenced sample was PBMCs, obtained around atezolizumab (anti-PD-L1) treatment. This clonotype was sampled from a man in his forties or fifties with urothelial cancer. The rearrangement uses TRBV11-2 and TRBJ1-1; 9 bases map to TRBD1. The CDR3 DNA follows: TGTGCCAGCAGCTCAATCCGGGACAGGGCCCTTGAAGCTTTCTTT. It yields the protein CASSSIRDRALEAFF.